This entry describes one T cell receptor beta chain. Its target is unknown. The germline V gene has CDR1 SGDLS and CDR2 YYNGEE. V was clipped by 0 bases and J by 5 bases; unmatched bases: 11. CDR3 length: 18 residues. The sample belongs to a study of blood T cells in healthy people across ages. With a J-beta primer mix and a sample-barcoded 5' primer, a second PCR ran about 6 to 11 cycles. The authors tagged each cDNA molecule using a template-switch adaptor with 12 random nucleotides. One entry per CDR3 protein results from TCRdb running MiXCR on the 5' RACE reads. This table has approximately 800,000 distinct CDR3 sequences, around a quarter appearing once. Overall study findings and caveats: Higher naive T cell percentage went strongly together with higher TCR beta diversity. There were more naive CD4+ cells and higher diversity in long-lived donors than in aged donors.

This sample also appeared in a second study, on T cells of mothers and their children. From that paper: Mothers gave over 10 million TCR beta CDR3 reads each, and children 2.5 million to 3 million each.

Sequencing input: blood. The receptor was isolated from a boy aged 5-17 years in good health. This chain connects TRBV9 to TRBJ2-2, with 9 bases aligning to TRBD1. The CDR3 region has the DNA TGTGCCAGCAGCGTAGGCCGACGGACAGGGGAAGAGACCGGGGAGCTGTTTTTT. It is translated as CASSVGRRTGEETGELFF.